The T cell receptor (beta chain) described here comes from a study of T cells expressing NK-cell markers. The CDR3 totals 13 residues. CDR1 SGHDN and CDR2 FVKESK come from the germline V gene. The authors made TCR beta cDNA libraries by 5'RACE template switching. This switching added a universal primer site and UMIs. Each CDR3 protein gets one entry in TCRdb, which reprocessed the 5' RACE reads and gives no DNA. This specimen shows approximately 440,000 distinct CDR3 sequences; the ten leading clones hold under 1.5%. Note on this clonotype: Its antigen is currently unknown.

Study-level points and caveats: Expanded NKG2C+ T cell clones were not confirmed as HCMV-specific. In roughly six donors, dominant CD3+CD56+NKG2C+ clonotypes ranked among the top 10 CD8+ clonotypes.

Source material: blood T cells: a sorted CD56 or NKG2C T cell subset, CD4+ or CD8+ T cells, or bulk PBMC T cells (not recorded which). This clonotype originated in a woman between 50 and 59 years old in good health. The rearrangement uses TRBV14 and TRBJ2-1; as DNA is missing, the TRBD2 call by TCRdb cannot be tested. CDR3 region: CASSQRAGREQFF.